This paragraph covers one T cell receptor beta chain sequence. The V gene end was trimmed by 0 bases and the J gene end by 9 bases; junction bases not matched to a gene: 2. This CDR3 comprises 13 residues. Germline assignment: CDR1 PRHDT and CDR2 FYEKMQ (reference sequence). The data belong to a study of blood T cell repertoires in COVID-19. For the study at large: Italy, Spain and the United States were the sources of the convalescent and acute COVID-19 samples. T cells, B-cell-depleted T cells, or PBMCs provided the cDNA or gDNA that served as material.

Repertoires were generated with immunoSEQ multiplex PCR, while TCRdb's copy carries only in-frame clones and drops some. The sample contains 130,000 to 150,000 clones, roughly 80% of which appear only once. The specimen was peripheral blood. The rearrangement uses TRBV13 and TRBJ2-1; TRBD2 aligns across 7 bases. This TCR was sampled from a human donor in a cohort sampled during active COVID-19. The CDR3 protein is CASSLGTSPEQFF. CDR3 coding DNA: TGTGCCAGCAGCTTAGGGACTAGCCCTGAGCAGTTCTTC.